Listed below are T cell receptor beta chains from one sample, sequenced in a study of CD8+ T cells in alopecia areata. TCRdb keeps only in-frame clones here, not all; method: immunoSEQ multiplex PCR. Of about 210,000 clones in the sample, less than 50% are singletons; the top ten hold roughly 2.6%. The source was CD4+ T cells sorted from blood, collected at approximately week 36, from a patient treated with tofacitinib. The receptors derive from a human donor with alopecia areata. Both conserved end residues are part of each CDR3. Size values are once, few and many counts, or a class for expanded clones, and some rows have none.

- TRBJ2-3 TRBV15 CATSRAGRGGTDTQYF
- TRBJ1-1 TRBV6-5 CASRGPGTGNGAFF
- TRBJ1-5 TRBV25-1 CASSDPRTGNQPQHF
- TRBJ2-3 TRBV29-1 CSVEDLGGTRSPDTQYF
- TRBJ2-7 TRBV7-3 CASSLTGTGSYEQYF
- TRBJ2-6 TRBV30 CAWDDRAGANVLTF
- TRBJ2-7 TRBV11-2 CASSLAGYEQYF
few TRBJ1-5 TRBV2 CASARQGVDQPQHF
many TRBJ2-1 TRBV29-1 CSVALGDEQFF
- TRBJ2-5 TRBV6-6 CASSYGRVIEETQYF
- TRBJ2-3 TRBV7-3 CASSLMASNTDTQYF
many TRBJ2-6 TRBV2 CASSSGTGANVLTF
few TRBJ2-3 TRBV29-1 CSVFLAGGSTDTQYF
- TRBJ2-6 TRBV4-1 CASSRAGRANVLTF
- TRBJ2-5 TRBV9 CASSATGLAGAGETQYF
once TRBJ2-1 TRBV20-1 CSVGSYNEQFF
- TRBJ1-1 TRBV15 CATSRGGRQMNTEAFF
- TRBJ2-5 TRBV5-1 CASASTGEPQETQYF
few TRBJ2-5 TRBV29-1 CSVPSLLGQETQYF
- TRBJ2-2 TRBV5-1 CASSLVVVTPGSGELFF
- TRBJ2-5 TRBV9 CASSVGGQGGLETQYF
few TRBJ2-6 TRBV29-1 CSVGQGSGANVLTF
few TRBJ2-3 TRBV13 CASSRLVGTDTQYF
few TRBJ1-2 TRBV2 CASSAGTVWGYTF
once TRBJ2-7 TRBV7-2 CASSPGTKVREQYF
- TRBJ2-6 TRBV29-1 CSATGTGSAANVLTF
few TRBJ2-7 TRBV6-5 CASSSLYGRGYYEQYF
few TRBJ2-2 TRBV6-6 CAGGTGELFF